The sequence of this T cell receptor (beta chain) was determined in a study of post-analysis software for immune sequencing data. The CDR3 has 16 amino acids. The germline gives CDR1 SGHTA, CDR2 FQGNSA. Study-wide results and limits: Clustering by F measure revealed strong co-clustering among samples prepared together in one batch. Significantly decreased normalized Chao1 diversity was recorded for multiple sclerosis patients relative to controls. Patients used five TRBV segments, including TRBV5-6, TRBV5-1 and TRBV20-1, more often than controls.

Comments on this clonotype: What it recognizes is unknown. The junction differs from germline at one of its ends, possibly a read error.

Each TCR beta cDNA library carried unique molecular identifiers. When about 0.85 to 11 million T cells were used, they gave approximately 530,000 cDNA molecules. From the PCR reads, TCRdb called clonotypes with MiXCR, one entry per CDR3 protein. The table has hundreds of thousands of distinct CDR3 sequences, approximately 59% seen once. This receptor was obtained from a girl aged 2 to 10 with multiple sclerosis. This chain uses TRBV7-2 with TRBJ1-2; 8 positions agree with TRBD1. Sample: blood. As DNA, the CDR3 is TGTGCCAGCAGGTTGACCGGGACAGGAGAAAACTATGGCCACACCTTC. Translation: CASRLTGTGENYGHTF.